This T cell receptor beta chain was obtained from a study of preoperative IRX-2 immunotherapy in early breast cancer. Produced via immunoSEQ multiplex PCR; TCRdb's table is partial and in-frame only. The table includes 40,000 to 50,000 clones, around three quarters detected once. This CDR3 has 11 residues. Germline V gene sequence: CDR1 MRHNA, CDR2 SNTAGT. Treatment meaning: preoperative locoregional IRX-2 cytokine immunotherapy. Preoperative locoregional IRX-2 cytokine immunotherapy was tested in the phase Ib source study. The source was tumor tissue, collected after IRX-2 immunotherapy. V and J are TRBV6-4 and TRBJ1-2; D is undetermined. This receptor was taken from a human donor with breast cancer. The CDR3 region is CAITTGYGYTF. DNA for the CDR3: TGTGCTATCACGACGGGCTATGGCTACACCTTC.